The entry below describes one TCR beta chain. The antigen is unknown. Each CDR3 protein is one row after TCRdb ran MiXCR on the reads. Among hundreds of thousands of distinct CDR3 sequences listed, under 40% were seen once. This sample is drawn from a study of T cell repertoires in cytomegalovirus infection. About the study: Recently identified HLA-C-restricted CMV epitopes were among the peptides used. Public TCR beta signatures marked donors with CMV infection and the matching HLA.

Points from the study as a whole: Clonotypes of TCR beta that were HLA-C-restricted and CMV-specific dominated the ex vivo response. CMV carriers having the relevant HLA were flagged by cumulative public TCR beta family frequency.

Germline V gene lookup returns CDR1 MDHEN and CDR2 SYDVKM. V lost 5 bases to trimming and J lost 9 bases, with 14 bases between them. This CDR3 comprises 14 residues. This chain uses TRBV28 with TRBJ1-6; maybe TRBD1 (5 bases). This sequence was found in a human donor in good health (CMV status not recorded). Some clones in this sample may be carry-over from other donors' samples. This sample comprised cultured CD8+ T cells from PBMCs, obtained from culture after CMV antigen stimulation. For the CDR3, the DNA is TGTGCCAGCAGTCCAGAAGCAGGGTTTTCACCCCTCCACTTT. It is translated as CASSPEAGFSPLHF.